This TCR beta chain was identified during a study of blood T cell repertoires in COVID-19 (dated by TCRdb to 2020 to 2021). A note on the overall study: Samples covering the acute and convalescent phases of COVID-19 were provided by collaborators in the United States, Italy and Spain. Sample metadata almost always included a de-identified subject ID, COVID-19 status, age in years and sex. The dataset comprised deeply sampled blood TCRbeta repertoires from subjects exposed to, actively infected with, or recovered from COVID-19. A freely available public database, intended as a resource for researchers studying the immune response to SARS-CoV-2, is where the repertoires were released. Samples came from the ongoing ImmuneRACE study (first 160 participants) plus 1,254 subjects from 6 global collaborators. Where available, HLA class I and class II types were obtained from metadata supplied by the sample provider rather than from assay-based typing. The prospective study material was composed of cDNA or gDNA derived from T cells, B-cell-depleted T cells, or PBMCs.

The research as a whole found: Clinical and demographic metadata were provided uncurated, with the amount varying by source and participant.

With respect to this clone: Its specific antigen is unknown. Per-nucleotide qualities are absent, and no much larger clonotype sits a single base away.

The collaborating institutions used their own protocols to collect whole blood in K2EDTA tubes. For TCRbeta analysis, collaborators shipped samples as frozen whole blood, isolated PBMCs, or DNA extracted from either of those sample types. TCRbeta CDR3 regions were amplified from genomic DNA using the immunoSEQ Assay, a bias-controlled multiplex PCR. The study's processing was this. Nucleated cell counts per sample were estimated from amplification of reference gene primers within the assay. To quantify the absolute abundance of each unique TCRbeta CDR3 rearrangement, sequence reads were collapsed and filtered. Productive Simpson clonality was computed per sample as the square root of Simpson's diversity index over productive rearrangements. The table comes from immuneACCESS by way of TCRdb, which keeps in-frame sequences with V and J called. Part of the clones is missing from these tables; in studies checked, under half for an unresolved V gene and the rest for unknown reasons. From that table come the V and J calls and clone size; the DNA was used to work out D and trimming. The sample has 170,000 or so clones on record, about 80% of them singletons. The leading ten clones occupy 1.5% of the sample.

The sample comprised peripheral blood. This TCR was recovered from a human donor in a cohort sampled during active COVID-19.

CDR3 sequence: CASSSSPGTGIPFAYEQYF. The DNA sequence reads TGTGCCAGCAGCTCCAGTCCCGGGACAGGGATCCCCTTTGCCTACGAGCAGTACTTC. This chain is built from TRBV7-2 and TRBJ2-7; 9 central nucleotides agree with TRBD1. From the cysteine up to the phenylalanine, the CDR3 has a length of 19 residues. Only the CDR3 portion is preserved as DNA: 57 bases, with reading frame beginning at the first base. CDR1 SGHTA and CDR2 FQGNSA are derived from the germline V gene. V loses 4 bases at its end and J loses 2 bases; junction bases beyond the gene matches: 18.